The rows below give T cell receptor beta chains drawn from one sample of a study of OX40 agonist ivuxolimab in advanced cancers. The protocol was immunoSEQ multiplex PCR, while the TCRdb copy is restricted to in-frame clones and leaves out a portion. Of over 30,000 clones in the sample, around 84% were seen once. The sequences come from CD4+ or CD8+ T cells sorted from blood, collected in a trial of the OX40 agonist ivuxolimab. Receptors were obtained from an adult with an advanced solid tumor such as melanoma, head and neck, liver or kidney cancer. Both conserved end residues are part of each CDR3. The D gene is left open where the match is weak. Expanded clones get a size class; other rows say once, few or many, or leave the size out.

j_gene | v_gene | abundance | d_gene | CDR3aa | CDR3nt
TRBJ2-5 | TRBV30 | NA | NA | CAWSEQETQYF | TGTGCCTGGAGTGAGCAAGAGACCCAGTACTTC
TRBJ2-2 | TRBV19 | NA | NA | CASTPGQKNTGELFF | TGTGCCAGTACGCCCGGACAGAAGAACACCGGGGAGCTGTTTTTT
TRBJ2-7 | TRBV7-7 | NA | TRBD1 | CASSPGTGTYEQYF | TGTGCCAGCAGCCCTGGGACAGGGACTTACGAGCAGTACTTC
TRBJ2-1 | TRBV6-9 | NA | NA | CASSSKTSDTNNEQFF | TGTGCCAGCAGTTCCAAAACCTCCGACACGAACAATGAGCAGTTCTTC
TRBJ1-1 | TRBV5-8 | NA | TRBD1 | CASSPRTGKSNTEAFF | TGTGCCAGCAGCCCACGGACAGGGAAATCGAACACTGAAGCTTTCTTT
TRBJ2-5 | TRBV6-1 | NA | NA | CASFSGAYYKETQYF | TGTGCCAGCTTCTCAGGAGCTTATTATAAAGAGACCCAGTACTTC
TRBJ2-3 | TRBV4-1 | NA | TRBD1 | CASSPGQGSTDTQYF | TGCGCCAGCAGCCCCGGACAGGGAAGCACAGATACGCAGTATTTT
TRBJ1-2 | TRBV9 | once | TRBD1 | CASSDGQGANYGYTF | TGTGCCAGCAGCGACGGACAGGGAGCTAACTATGGCTACACCTTC
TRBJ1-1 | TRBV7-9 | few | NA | CASSPGGRAANTEAFF | TGTGCCAGCAGTCCCGGAGGCAGGGCAGCGAACACTGAAGCTTTCTTT
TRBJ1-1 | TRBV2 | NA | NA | CASSKDGVNTEAFF | TGTGCCAGCAGTAAGGACGGGGTGAACACTGAAGCTTTCTTT
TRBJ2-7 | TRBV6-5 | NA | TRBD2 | CASSYTGTSTHEQYF | TGTGCCAGCAGTTACACGGGGACTAGTACGCACGAGCAGTACTTC
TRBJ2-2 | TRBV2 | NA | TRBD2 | CASSFTSVNTGELFF | TGTGCCAGCAGCTTCACTAGCGTGAACACCGGGGAGCTGTTTTTT
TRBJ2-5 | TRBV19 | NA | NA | CASSPRGETQYF | TGTGCCAGTAGTCCCCGGGGGGAGACCCAGTACTTC
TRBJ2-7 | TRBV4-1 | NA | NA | CASSPSGGSEQYF | TGCGCCAGCAGCCCCTCTGGGGGCTCCGAGCAGTACTTC
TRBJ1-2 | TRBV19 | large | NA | CASSKQTGGYGYTF | TGTGCCAGTAGTAAACAGACAGGCGGCTATGGCTACACCTTC
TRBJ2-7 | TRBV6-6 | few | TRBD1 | CASSTNPGQASYEQYF | TGTGCCAGCAGCACTAATCCGGGACAGGCCTCCTACGAGCAGTACTTC
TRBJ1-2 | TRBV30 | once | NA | CAWSTLGVYGYTF | TGTGCCTGGAGTACACTGGGGGTCTATGGCTACACCTTC
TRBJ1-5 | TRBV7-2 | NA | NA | CASSAWGSNQPQHF | TGTGCCAGCAGCGCCTGGGGGAGCAATCAGCCCCAGCATTTT
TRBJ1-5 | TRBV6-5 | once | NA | CASRGRETQPQHF | TGTGCCAGCCGGGGAAGGGAAACTCAGCCCCAGCATTTT
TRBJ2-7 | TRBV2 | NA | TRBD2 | CASSEALRGVEQYF | TGTGCCAGCAGTGAAGCGCTGCGGGGGGTCGAGCAGTACTTC
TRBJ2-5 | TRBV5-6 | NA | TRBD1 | CASSPPHRGRSETQYF | TGTGCCAGCAGCCCGCCCCACAGGGGCAGATCGGAGACCCAGTACTTC
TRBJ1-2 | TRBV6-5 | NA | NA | CASSYSSGFYGYTF | TGTGCCAGCAGTTACAGCTCCGGGTTTTATGGCTACACCTTC
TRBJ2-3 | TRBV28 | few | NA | CASSDTQRWWYF | TGTGCCAGCAGTGATACCCAGCGCTGGTGGTATTTT
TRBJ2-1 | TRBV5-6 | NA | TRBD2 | CASSLGLVFDEQFF | TGTGCCAGCAGCCTGGGACTAGTTTTCGATGAGCAGTTCTTC